This T cell receptor (beta chain) was captured in a study of T cells after yellow fever vaccination. General study results and limits: Re-detected after boosting: most primary clones, almost 98% of CD4 and about 89% of CD8.

TCRdb reprocessed the 5' RACE reads with MiXCR, giving one entry per CDR3 protein. The sample has roughly 170,000 distinct CDR3 sequences, 5.5% to 7.5% seen once. The sample holds many counts of this clonotype. Its antigen is not identified. The sequence was obtained from a young man who received the YFV17D yellow fever vaccine. Sequences were derived from CD4+ T cells sorted from PBMCs, sampled on the day of the first yellow fever vaccination.

CDR3 amino acids: CASSATGSGETQYF. Written as DNA, the CDR3 is TGTGCCAGCAGCGCCACAGGGTCCGGAGAGACCCAGTACTTC. V is TRBV9 and J is TRBJ2-5, with D possibly being TRBD1 (6 bases). The germline V gene has CDR1 SGDLS and CDR2 YYNGEE. There are 14 residues in the CDR3. Trimming shortened V by 3 bases and J by 4 bases, and 13 bases separated the two germline ends.